This section outlines one T cell receptor beta chain sequence together with its context. 60 Vbeta and 13 Jbeta primers were used in PCR. Sequencing used immunoSEQ multiplex PCR; TCRdb keeps in-frame clones, though not all of them. This table holds almost 200,000 clones, roughly 80% found once. The data were taken from a study of cytomegalovirus exposure and HLA in healthy donors. The CDR3 is 15 amino acids. From germline, CDR1 is KGHSH and CDR2 LQKENI. Trimming cost V 1 base and J 2 bases; bases outside gene matches: 2. This rearrangement joins TRBV18 to TRBJ2-7; 10 nucleotides match TRBD2. Sequenced: PBMCs. The sequence was collected from a male donor in good health and CMV-seropositive. The DNA of the CDR3 is TGTGCCAGCTCACCACGAACTAGCGGGACCTACGAGCAGTACTTC. Its protein product is CASSPRTSGTYEQYF.